One sample yielded the 12 T cell receptor beta chains listed below, sequenced in a study of blood T cell repertoires in COVID-19. Some clones are missing from TCRdb's copy, which holds only in-frame ones; the method was immunoSEQ multiplex PCR. The sample has around 160,000 clones; 81% are singletons. The sequenced sample was peripheral blood. The receptor set was obtained from a human donor in a cohort sampled during active COVID-19.

The chain is built from TRBV3-1 (or the pseudogene TRBV3-2) and TRBJ2-7; no definite D call. The CDR3 totals 12 residues. Germline values: CDR1 LGHDT, CDR2 YNNKEL (reference sequence). V was trimmed by 5 bases and J by 3 bases, leaving 8 bases between them. CDR3 residues: CASSARSYEQYF. The CDR3 DNA reads as TGTGCCAGCAGCGCGCGGAGCTACGAGCAGTACTTC.

Concerning this clone itself: The sample has other DNA sequences that encode this CDR3 too. This chain joins TRBV27 and TRBJ1-2, with a possible D match to TRBD1 (6 bases). Per germline, CDR1 MNHEY and CDR2 SMNVEV (reference sequence). V gave up 5 bases and J gave up 2 bases, with 9 bases separating them. CDR3 size: 13 residues. The CDR3 sequence is CASSPGQNYGYTF. In DNA form, the CDR3 reads TGTGCCAGCAGTCCCGGACAGAACTATGGCTACACCTTC.

J is TRBJ2-7 and V is TRBV10-3, with 7 bases aligning to TRBD2. V trimming: 6 bases; J trimming: 7 bases; junction bases outside the gene matches: 12. In germline, CDR1 is ENHRY, CDR2 SYGVKD. The CDR3 totals 14 residues. The chain's CDR3 is CAIRLGGGFREQYF. In DNA, the CDR3 is TGTGCCATCAGGCTTGGGGGAGGGTTCCGGGAGCAGTACTTC.

The rearrangement joins TRBV6-1 to TRBJ1-5; no firm D call. The germline CDR1 and CDR2 sequences are MNHNS and SASEGT. Between the trimmed V and J ends, which lost 3 bases and 1 base, there was a span of 4 bases. This CDR3 is 13 amino acids long. The CDR3 here is CASSERSNQPQHF. The CDR3 region has the DNA TGTGCCAGCAGTGAGCGGAGCAATCAGCCCCAGCATTTT.

The V gene is TRBV30, the J gene TRBJ1-2, with 7 bases lining up with TRBD1. The CDR3 consists of 15 residues. Trimming cost V 0 bases and J 2 bases; bases outside gene matches: 6. The germline gives CDR1 GTSNPN, CDR2 SVGIG (reference sequence). The CDR3 protein is CAWSVNEGANYGYTF. Here the CDR3 DNA reads TGTGCCTGGAGTGTAAATGAGGGGGCCAACTATGGCTACACCTTC.

In its sample, this clone was seen a few times. The rearrangement joins TRBV7-6 to TRBJ2-7, with 7 bases that match TRBD1. The CDR3 spans 16 residues. V shed 3 bases and J 3 bases; nucleotides not matched to a gene: 11. Per germline, CDR1 SGHVS and CDR2 FNYEAQ. CDR3 sequence: CASSFSGRAGGYEQYF. In DNA form, the CDR3 reads TGTGCCAGCAGCTTCTCAGGGCGAGCAGGGGGCTACGAGCAGTACTTC.

This chain uses TRBV5-1 with TRBJ2-3, with 11 bases lining up with TRBD1. CDR1 SGHRS and CDR2 YFSETQ come from the germline V gene. The CDR3 length is 18 residues. Trimming took 0 bases from V and 5 from J; bases not matched to a gene: 11. The CDR3 nucleotides are TGCGCCAGCAGCTTGGGAGAAACTAGGACAGGGGGCAGAGATACGCAGTATTTT. Its protein product is CASSLGETRTGGRDTQYF.

V usage is TRBV5-1 and J usage is TRBJ1-1; 9 bases line up with TRBD1. The germline gives CDR1 SGHRS, CDR2 YFSETQ. The CDR3 is 13 amino acids. Losses at the gene ends were 4 bases for V and 4 bases for J; bases not matched to a gene: 2. This CDR3 reads CASSAGQGTEAFF. The CDR3, as DNA: TGCGCCAGCAGCGCGGGACAGGGCACTGAAGCTTTCTTT.

The rearrangement links TRBV28 to TRBJ1-2; D possibly corresponds to TRBD1 (5 bases). Per germline, CDR1 MDHEN and CDR2 SYDVKM. The CDR3 spans 16 residues. The V end lost 2 bases, the J end lost 5 bases, and 18 bases lay between the germline ends. CDR3 DNA: TGTGCCAGCAGTTTACCTCGGGGGGAGATATGGTATGGCTACACCTTC. Its protein product is CASSLPRGEIWYGYTF.

This chain joins TRBV28 and TRBJ2-7; no definite D call. Germline CDR1 reads MDHEN; CDR2 reads SYDVKM. The CDR3 loop spans 12 amino acids. Trimming took off 4 bases at V and 7 bases at J, with 11 bases between the two ends. In DNA form, the CDR3 reads TGTGCCAGCAGTTGGGCCGCGCGTGAGCAGTACTTC. Translating gives CASSWAAREQYF.

The V and J genes are TRBV30 and TRBJ1-5; possibly TRBD1 for D (6 bases). Looked up from germline, CDR1 is GTSNPN and CDR2 is SVGIG (reference sequence). This CDR3 is 13 amino acids long. V was shortened by 2 bases and J by 4 bases, with 9 bases between the two germline ends. CDR3 bases: TGTGCCTGGAGTCCGCAGGGGAATCAGCCCCAGCATTTT. It codes for CAWSPQGNQPQHF.

On this clone itself: Compared with germline, one end of the junction differs, possibly owing to a read error. The chain recombines TRBV2 with TRBJ2-7; D uncertain. The CDR3 has 12 amino acids. Germline V lookup: CDR1 SNHLY, CDR2 FYNNEI. The CDR3 reads CASSFDSFEQYF. In DNA form, the CDR3 reads TGTGCCAGCAGTTTCGACTCCTTCGAGCAGTACTTC.